This note documents a single T cell receptor (beta chain) sequence. The data belong to a study of T cells after yellow fever vaccination. The V end was cut by 4 bases, the J end by 7 bases, with 11 bases between. CDR1 is LGHNA and CDR2 is YSLEER in the germline V gene. This CDR3 comprises 13 residues. The study made its TCR cDNA through 5'RACE template switching. That step introduced a universal primer site along with UMIs. TCRdb re-derived calls from the 5' RACE reads in MiXCR, one entry per CDR3 protein. The table lists over 250,000 distinct CDR3 sequences, about 5.2% of them singletons. This chain joins TRBV4-3 and TRBJ2-1; D is undetermined. This receptor was taken from a man between 18 and 29 years old who received the YFV17D yellow fever vaccine. The sequenced sample was CD4+ T cells sorted from PBMCs, obtained on the day of the yellow fever booster vaccination. CDR3 residues: CASSREARNEQFF. CDR3 nucleotides: TGCGCCAGCAGCCGCGAAGCTAGGAATGAGCAGTTCTTC.